This TCR beta chain was sequenced in a study of T-cell memory formation after mild COVID-19. Across the whole study: Largely, the TCR clusters proved donor specific.

This CDR3 contains 18 residues. V shed 5 bases and J 4 bases; nucleotides not matched to a gene: 13. The V gene's germline CDR1 is SGHTA and CDR2 FQGNSA. This clonotype was seen many times. No antigen is known for it. 5'RACE primed at constant segments yielded TCR alpha and TCR beta cDNA libraries bearing sample barcodes and UMIs. TCRdb fed the 5' RACE reads into MiXCR, producing one record per CDR3 protein. The sample yields fewer than 400,000 distinct CDR3 sequences, more than 15% seen once. Study-wide results and caveats: Cross-reactive memory apparently joined, as some responding clones appeared in pre-infection memory. Among CD4+ contracting clones, most were CM and EM, and CD8+ ones EMRA.

Sequenced material: PBMCs or a T cell subset sorted from them (not recorded which). The gene calls are TRBV7-2 and TRBJ2-3; TRBD2 agrees at 12 bases. This TCR was sampled from a man between 18 and 29 years old who had mild COVID-19 (a few samples of this study predate the infection). Cell type and time point are not known. The CDR3 DNA reads as TGTGCCAGCAGCCCCAGCTACGCTAGCGGGGGGGGCGCAGATACGCAGTATTTT. This gives the protein CASSPSYASGGGADTQYF.